This T cell receptor (beta chain) was recovered during a study of blood T cell repertoires in COVID-19. Across the whole study: Acute and convalescent COVID-19 samples came from the United States, Italy and Spain. T cells, B-cell-depleted T cells, or PBMCs supplied cDNA or gDNA.

The V gene lost 10 bases and the J gene lost 0 bases, with 8 bases spanning the gap. The CDR3 extends over 12 amino acids. The germline CDR1 and CDR2 sequences are MNHEY and SVGAGI. Sequencing used immunoSEQ multiplex PCR; TCRdb keeps in-frame clones, though not all of them. Here the sample spans hundreds of thousands of clones, 70% to 90% being singletons. Seattle patients were enrolled during active infection and followed longitudinally. The clonotype originates from a man aged 50 to 60 with COVID-19, enrolled during active disease. The rearrangement uses TRBV6-5 and TRBJ2-3, with D possibly TRBD2 on 5 matching bases. The sequenced material came from peripheral blood. The CDR3 protein is CATRGSTDTQYF. CDR3 DNA: TGTGCCACGCGAGGGAGCACAGATACGCAGTATTTT.